The source of this T cell receptor (beta chain) is a study of T cell responses to AZD1222 COVID-19 vaccine. In the study overall: Investigators merged groups given second doses at roughly 4 or roughly 12 weeks. Whole-study results and caveats: Baseline serostatus was positive in only six AZD1222 recipients. Repertoires were obtained only post-peak T cell response. White British ancestry dominated among donors, who included more females, and clonal diversity was possibly underestimated.

Libraries were prepared by immunoSEQ multiplex PCR; TCRdb keeps only in-frame clonotypes and omits some of them. The data show around 130,000 clones, around 90% seen once. Worth noting for this clone: What it binds is not known.

The CDR3 is 17 residues long. CDR1 and CDR2 from the germline V gene are LGHDT and YNNKEL (reference sequence). V lost 0 bases, J lost 2 bases, and 6 bases stayed unmatched. The receptor was isolated from an adult in good health. The specimen comprised peripheral blood, sampled on day 0 of AZD1222 vaccination. The chain uses TRBV3-1 (or the pseudogene TRBV3-2) and TRBJ1-4, with 7 bases matching TRBD1. The CDR3 protein is CASSQDPRGMTNEKLFF. The DNA for the CDR3 is TGTGCCAGCAGCCAAGACCCCAGGGGGATGACTAATGAAAAACTGTTTTTT.